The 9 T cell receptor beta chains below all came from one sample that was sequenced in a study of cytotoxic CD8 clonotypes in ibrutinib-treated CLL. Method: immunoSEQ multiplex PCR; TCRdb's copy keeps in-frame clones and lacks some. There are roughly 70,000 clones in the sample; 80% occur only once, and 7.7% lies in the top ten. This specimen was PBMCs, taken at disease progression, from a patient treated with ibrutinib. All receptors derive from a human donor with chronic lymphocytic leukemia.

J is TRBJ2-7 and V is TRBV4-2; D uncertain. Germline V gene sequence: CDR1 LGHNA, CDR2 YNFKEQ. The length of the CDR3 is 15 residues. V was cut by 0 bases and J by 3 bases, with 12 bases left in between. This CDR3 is CASSQDGDSGYEQYF. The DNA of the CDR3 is TGTGCCAGCAGCCAAGACGGCGACTCTGGCTACGAGCAGTACTTC.

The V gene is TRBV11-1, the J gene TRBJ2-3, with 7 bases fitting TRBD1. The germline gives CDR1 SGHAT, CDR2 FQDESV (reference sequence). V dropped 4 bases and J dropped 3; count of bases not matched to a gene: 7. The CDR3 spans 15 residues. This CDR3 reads CASSSVDRVTDTQYF. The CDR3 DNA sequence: TGTGCCAGCAGCTCCGTCGACAGGGTAACAGATACGCAGTATTTT.

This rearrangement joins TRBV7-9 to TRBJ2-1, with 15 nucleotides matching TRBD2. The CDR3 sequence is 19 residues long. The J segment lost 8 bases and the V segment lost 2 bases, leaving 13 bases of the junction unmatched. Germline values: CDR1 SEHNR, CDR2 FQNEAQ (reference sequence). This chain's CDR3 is CASSLRGPRTSGGAYEQFF. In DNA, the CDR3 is TGTGCCAGCAGCTTAAGGGGCCCCCGGACTAGCGGGGGGGCCTATGAGCAGTTCTTC.

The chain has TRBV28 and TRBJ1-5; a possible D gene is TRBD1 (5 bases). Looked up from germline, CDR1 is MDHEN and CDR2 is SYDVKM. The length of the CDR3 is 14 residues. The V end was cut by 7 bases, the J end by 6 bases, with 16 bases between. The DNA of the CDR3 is TGTGCCAGCACCCTCGGGGCACGGGGTCAGCCCCAGCATTTT. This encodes CASTLGARGQPQHF.

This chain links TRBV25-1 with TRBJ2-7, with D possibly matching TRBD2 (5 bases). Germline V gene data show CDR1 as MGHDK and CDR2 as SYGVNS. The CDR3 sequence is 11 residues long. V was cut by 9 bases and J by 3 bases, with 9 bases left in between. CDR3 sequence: CARRVIYEQYF. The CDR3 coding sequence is TGTGCCAGGAGGGTCATCTACGAGCAGTACTTC.

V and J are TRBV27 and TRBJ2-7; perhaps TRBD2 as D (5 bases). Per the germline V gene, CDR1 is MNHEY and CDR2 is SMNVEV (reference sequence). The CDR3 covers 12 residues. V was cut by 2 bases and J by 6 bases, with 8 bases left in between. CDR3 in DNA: TGTGCCAGCAGTTTAACTGGGAGCGAGCAGTACTTC. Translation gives CASSLTGSEQYF.

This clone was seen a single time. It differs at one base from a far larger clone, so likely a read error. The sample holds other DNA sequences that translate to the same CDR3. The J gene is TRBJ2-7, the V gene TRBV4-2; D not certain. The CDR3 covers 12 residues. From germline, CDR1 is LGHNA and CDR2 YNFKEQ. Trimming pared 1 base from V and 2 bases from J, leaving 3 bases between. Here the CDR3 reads CASSQAPYEQYF. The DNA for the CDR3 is TGTGCCAGCAGCCAAGCCCCCTACGAGCAGTACTTC.

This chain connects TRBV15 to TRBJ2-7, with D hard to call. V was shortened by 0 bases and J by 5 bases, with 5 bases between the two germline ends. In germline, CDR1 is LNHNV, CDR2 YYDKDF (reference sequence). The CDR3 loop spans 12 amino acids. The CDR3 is CATSRDPDEQYF. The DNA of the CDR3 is TGTGCCACCAGCAGAGATCCTGACGAGCAGTACTTC.

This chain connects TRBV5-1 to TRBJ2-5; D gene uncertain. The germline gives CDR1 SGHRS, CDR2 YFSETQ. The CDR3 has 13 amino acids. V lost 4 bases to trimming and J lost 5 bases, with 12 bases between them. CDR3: CASSHQVGETQYF. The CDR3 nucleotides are TGCGCCAGCAGCCATCAGGTAGGGGAGACCCAGTACTTC.